The clone carrying this T cell receptor (beta chain) was found a few times. V lost 9 bases and J lost 8, with 2 bases in between. Germline CDR1 is WNHNN and CDR2 is SYGVQD (reference sequence). The CDR3 runs to 9 residues. The data belong to a study of T cell clones after liver transplantation. About the research overall: HCV positivity affected three of eight recipients; the rest lacked autoimmune or viral indications. Tolerance: complete withdrawal held at least one year, liver enzymes staying within twice normal.

Only in-frame clones appear in the TCRdb table, and some are missing; sequencing was by immunoSEQ multiplex PCR. The repertoire holds nearly 55,000 clones, with less than 85% as singletons. The starting material was CD4+ T cells from blood, obtained before liver transplant. This receptor was taken from a human donor who received a liver transplant. This chain joins TRBV10-1 and TRBJ1-6; no clear D gene. The CDR3 is CARYSPLHF. The CDR3 nucleotides read TGCGCCAGATATTCACCCCTCCACTTT.